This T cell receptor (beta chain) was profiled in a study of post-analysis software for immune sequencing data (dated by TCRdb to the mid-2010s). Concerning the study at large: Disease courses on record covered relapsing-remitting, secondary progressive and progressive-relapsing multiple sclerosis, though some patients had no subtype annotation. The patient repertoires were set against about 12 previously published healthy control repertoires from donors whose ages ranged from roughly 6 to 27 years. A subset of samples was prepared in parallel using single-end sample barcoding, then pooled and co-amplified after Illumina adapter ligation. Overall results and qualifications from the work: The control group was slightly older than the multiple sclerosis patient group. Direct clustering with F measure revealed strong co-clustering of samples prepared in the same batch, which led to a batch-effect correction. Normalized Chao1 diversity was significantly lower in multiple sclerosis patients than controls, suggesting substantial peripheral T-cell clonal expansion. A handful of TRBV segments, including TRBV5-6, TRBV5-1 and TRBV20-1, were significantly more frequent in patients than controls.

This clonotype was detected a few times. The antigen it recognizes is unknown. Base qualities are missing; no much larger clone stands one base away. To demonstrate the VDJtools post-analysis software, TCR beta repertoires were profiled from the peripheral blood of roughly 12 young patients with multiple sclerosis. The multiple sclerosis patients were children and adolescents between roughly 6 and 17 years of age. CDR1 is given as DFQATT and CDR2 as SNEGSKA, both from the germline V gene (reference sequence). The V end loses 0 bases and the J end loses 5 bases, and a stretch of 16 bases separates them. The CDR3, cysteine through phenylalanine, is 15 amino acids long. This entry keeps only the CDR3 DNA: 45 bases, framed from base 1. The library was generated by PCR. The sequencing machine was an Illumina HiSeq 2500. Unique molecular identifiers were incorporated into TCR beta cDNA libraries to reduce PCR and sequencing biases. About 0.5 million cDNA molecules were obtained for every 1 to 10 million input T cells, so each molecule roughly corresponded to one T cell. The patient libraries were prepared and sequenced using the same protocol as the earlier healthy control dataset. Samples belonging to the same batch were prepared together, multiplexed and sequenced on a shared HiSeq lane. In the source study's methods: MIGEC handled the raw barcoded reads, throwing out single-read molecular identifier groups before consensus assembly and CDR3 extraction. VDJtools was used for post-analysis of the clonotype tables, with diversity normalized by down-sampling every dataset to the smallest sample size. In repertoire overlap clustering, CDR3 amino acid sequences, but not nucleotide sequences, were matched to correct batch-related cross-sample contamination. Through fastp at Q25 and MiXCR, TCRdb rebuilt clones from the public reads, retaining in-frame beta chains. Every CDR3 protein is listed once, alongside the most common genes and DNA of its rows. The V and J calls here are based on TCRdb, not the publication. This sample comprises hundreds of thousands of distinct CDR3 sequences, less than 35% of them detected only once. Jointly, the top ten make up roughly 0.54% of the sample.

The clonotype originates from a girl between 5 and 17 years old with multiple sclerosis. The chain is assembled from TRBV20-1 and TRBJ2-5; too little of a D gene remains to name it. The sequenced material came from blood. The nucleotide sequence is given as TGCAGTGCTAGAGATCGGCACACCACCCGGGAGACCCAGTACTTC. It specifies CSARDRHTTRETQYF.